These 28 T cell receptor beta chains were sequenced from one sample in a study of CD4+ T cells in melanoma. TCRdb's table, derived via immunoSEQ multiplex PCR, lists solely in-frame clones and lacks some. This table holds more than 110,000 clones, over 90% found once. The source of these receptors is a human donor with melanoma.

J is TRBJ1-4 and V is TRBV5-1, with a tentative D call TRBD1 (5 bases). Germline-derived CDR1 and CDR2 are SGHRS and YFSETQ. V gave up 4 bases and J gave up 3 bases, with 13 bases separating them. CDR3 length: 15 residues. CDR3 coding DNA: TGCGCCAGCAGCCCGGGACCCCGCCCTAATGAAAAACTGTTTTTT. It encodes CASSPGPRPNEKLFF.

J is TRBJ1-5 and V is TRBV28, with 9 bases lining up with TRBD1. This CDR3 is built from 19 residues. V dropped 0 bases and J dropped 6; count of bases not matched to a gene: 15. Germline CDR1 is MDHEN and CDR2 is SYDVKM. CDR3 DNA: TGTGCCAGCAGTTTATGCCGCGGGCGGCTACAGGGGGCCAGTCAGCCCCAGCATTTT. Residues: CASSLCRGRLQGASQPQHF.

The chain couples TRBV7-3 to TRBJ2-1, with 7 nucleotides matching TRBD1. The V gene end was trimmed by 1 base and the J gene end by 5 bases; junction bases not matched to a gene: 2. CDR1 is SGHTA, CDR2 FQGTGA, per germline. The CDR3 totals 14 residues. The CDR3 DNA sequence: TGTGCCAGCAGCTTAAGCCAGGGGGACAATGAGCAGTTCTTC. It yields the protein CASSLSQGDNEQFF.

The chain couples TRBV7-9 to TRBJ1-2; maybe TRBD1 (5 bases). Germline assignment: CDR1 SEHNR and CDR2 FQNEAQ (reference sequence). The CDR3 is 13 amino acids. V was clipped by 6 bases and J by 4 bases, with 12 bases between them. The CDR3 nucleotides read TGTGCCAGCAGAAGCAGGGCCGGCTATGGCTACACCTTC. Encoded protein: CASRSRAGYGYTF.

V and J are TRBV29-1 and TRBJ2-1, with D possibly being TRBD2 (6 bases). The V gene lost 4 bases and the J gene lost 4 bases, with 14 bases spanning the gap. The germline CDR1 and CDR2 sequences are SQVTM and ANQGSEA. The length of the CDR3 is 14 residues. This CDR3 reads CSVAFGGMYNEQFF. As DNA, the CDR3 is TGCAGCGTTGCCTTTGGGGGGATGTACAATGAGCAGTTCTTC.

The J gene is TRBJ2-6, the V gene TRBV18; a weak D match, TRBD2 (5 bases). Germline V gene lookup returns CDR1 KGHSH and CDR2 LQKENI. V shed 3 bases and J shed 1 base, with 16 bases lying between them. This CDR3 comprises 18 residues. CDR3: CASSPLQNPGSGANVLTF. DNA of the CDR3: TGTGCCAGCTCACCCTTGCAGAACCCGGGGTCTGGGGCCAACGTCCTGACTTTC.

This chain links TRBV6-5 with TRBJ2-3, with TRBD2 identical over 13 bases. This CDR3 has 16 residues. The V gene end was trimmed by 4 bases and the J gene end by 6 bases; junction bases not matched to a gene: 7. CDR1 is MNHEY and CDR2 is SVGAGI in the germline V gene. CDR3 protein: CASSLITSGGADTQYF. CDR3 nucleotide sequence: TGTGCCAGCAGTTTGATCACTAGCGGGGGGGCTGATACGCAGTATTTT.

The chain joins TRBV5-1 to TRBJ2-5; 7 bases map to TRBD2. This CDR3 has 13 amino acids. V shed 0 bases, J shed 7 bases, and the junction held 3 bases outside the gene matches. Germline V gives CDR1 SGHRS, CDR2 YFSETQ. The CDR3 region is CASSLAQRGTQYF. The CDR3, as DNA: TGCGCCAGCAGCTTGGCCCAGCGGGGGACCCAGTACTTC.

With regard to this clone: Within the sample, other DNA sequences also encode this same CDR3. V is TRBV5-1 and J is TRBJ2-7; no clear D gene. The V and J ends lost 2 bases and 2 bases respectively, with 8 bases between them. In germline, CDR1 is SGHRS, CDR2 YFSETQ. The CDR3 covers 13 residues. The CDR3 nucleotides read TGCGCCAGCAGCTTACTACCGCCCTACGAGCAGTACTTC. Amino acid sequence: CASSLLPPYEQYF.

CDR3 region: CASSQEDSLSGELFF. DNA of the CDR3: TGCGCCAGCAGCCAAGAAGACAGTTTAAGCGGGGAGCTGTTTTTT. The chain has TRBV4-1 and TRBJ2-2; D may be TRBD1 (5 bases). In germline, CDR1 is MGHRA, CDR2 YSYEKL. This CDR3 comprises 15 residues. Trimming pared 0 bases from V and 7 bases from J, leaving 12 bases between.

In DNA form, the CDR3 reads TGTGCCAGCAGTGAAAGCGGGCAAAGCTATGGCTACACCTTC. This codes for CASSESGQSYGYTF. The chain joins TRBV2 to TRBJ1-2; unclear D gene. Deletions cut 2 bases from V and 4 bases from J, with 11 bases between. The CDR3 consists of 14 residues. Germline CDR1 is SNHLY and CDR2 is FYNNEI.

This rearrangement joins TRBV2 to TRBJ1-1; D is unresolved. The CDR3 totals 14 residues. Germline lookup yields CDR1 SNHLY and CDR2 FYNNEI. Between the trimmed V and J ends, which lost 6 bases and 3 bases, there was a span of 14 bases. This CDR3 reads CASRRTMIDTEAFF. The CDR3 DNA sequence: TGTGCCAGCAGAAGAACAATGATAGACACTGAAGCTTTCTTT.

This chain connects TRBV5-4 to TRBJ2-7; 7 nucleotides align to TRBD1. The V and J ends lost 1 base and 1 base, in that order; junction bases with no gene match: 8. Germline V lookup: CDR1 SGHNT, CDR2 YYREEE (reference sequence). The CDR3 runs 16 residues. The CDR3 loop is CASSLTLGTESYEQYF. Here the CDR3 DNA reads TGTGCCAGCAGCTTGACGCTTGGGACAGAGTCCTACGAGCAGTACTTC.

The chain is built from TRBV15 and TRBJ1-5; D unclear. Germline V lookup: CDR1 LNHNV, CDR2 YYDKDF (reference sequence). V was cut by 2 bases and J by 0 bases, with 8 bases left in between. This CDR3 is built from 15 residues. CDR3 bases: TGTGCCACCAGCAGAAACTATTATAGCAATCAGCCCCAGCATTTT. Translated: CATSRNYYSNQPQHF.

This clone was seen just once. The CDR3 sequence: CAISGQINEKLFF. The CDR3 nucleotides read TGTGCCATCAGTGGGCAGATCAATGAAAAACTGTTTTTT. The chain links TRBV10-3 to TRBJ1-4, with D hard to call. This CDR3 comprises 13 residues. V lost 4 bases to trimming and J lost 5 bases, with 8 bases between them. Germline V CDR1 and CDR2: ENHRY, SYGVKD.

This CDR3 reads CAWSASGQGRETQYF. The CDR3 DNA sequence: TGTGCCTGGAGTGCGTCGGGACAGGGTCGAGAGACCCAGTACTTC. The rearrangement uses TRBV30 and TRBJ2-5; 9 nucleotides align to TRBD1. CDR1 GTSNPN and CDR2 SVGIG come from the germline V gene (reference sequence). J lost 4 bases, V lost 1 base, and 7 bases had no gene match. There are 15 residues in the CDR3.

The chain uses TRBV5-1 and TRBJ1-1, with D possibly TRBD1 on 5 matching bases. Trimming cost V 4 bases and J 4 bases, with 20 bases left between them. Germline V CDR1 and CDR2: SGHRS, YFSETQ. The CDR3 covers 16 residues. The CDR3 sequence: CASSLSPAGPGTEAFF. Written as DNA, the CDR3 is TGCGCCAGCAGCCTTAGCCCAGCAGGGCCCGGCACTGAAGCTTTCTTT.

V and J are TRBV6-7 and TRBJ1-5, with 7 bases lining up with TRBD1. TRBV6-7 is an open reading frame, and its role is uncertain. The CDR3 runs 15 residues. J was trimmed by 0 bases and V by 5 bases; bases with no gene match: 4. CDR3 sequence (DNA): TGTGCCAGCAGTCGACAGGGTCTTAGCAATCAGCCCCAGCATTTT. Its protein product is CASSRQGLSNQPQHF.

V usage is TRBV5-4 and J usage is TRBJ1-1; D uncertain. Germline assignment: CDR1 SGHNT and CDR2 YYREEE (reference sequence). V was cut by 0 bases and J by 1 base, with 7 bases left in between. This CDR3 region has 14 residues. CDR3 loop: CASSLGQSNTEAFF. Written as DNA, the CDR3 is TGTGCCAGCAGCTTGGGTCAGTCGAACACTGAAGCTTTCTTT.

This chain connects TRBV21-1 to TRBJ2-3; TRBD2 is taken as the D call from the table, unchecked against the DNA. TRBV21-1 is a documented pseudogene. The CDR3 contains 16 residues. The CDR3 bases are TGTGCCAGCAGCAAAGGGGGGGGTACCGGAACAGATACGCAGTATTTT. Translating it yields CASSKGGGTGTDTQYF.

The chain combines TRBV18 with TRBJ1-4, with D tentatively TRBD1 (5 bases). The CDR3 has 16 amino acids. V was trimmed by 3 bases and J by 3 bases, leaving 14 bases between them. Germline CDR1 reads KGHSH; CDR2 reads LQKENI. CDR3 protein: CASSPYVGGANEKLFF. In DNA form, the CDR3 reads TGTGCCAGCTCACCGTACGTCGGGGGTGCTAATGAAAAACTGTTTTTT. Full variable domain (missing parts from reference TRBV18 and TRBJ1-4): NAGVMQNPRHLVRRRGQEARLRCSPMKGHSHVYWYRQLPEEGLKFMVYLQKENIIDESGMPKERFSAEFPKEGPSILRIQQVVRGDSAAYFCASSPYVGGANEKLFFGSGTQLSVL.

The chain joins TRBV19 to TRBJ1-2; TRBD1 aligns across 10 bases. Germline-derived CDR1 and CDR2 are LNHDA and SQIVND (reference sequence). With 5 bases clipped from V and 5 bases from J, the junction kept 11 bases outside the gene matches. The CDR3 length is 16 residues. The CDR3 bases are TGTGCCAGTAGTTTAAGAGACGACAGGGGGCTTTATGGCTACACCTTC. Amino acid sequence: CASSLRDDRGLYGYTF.

The chain couples TRBV9 to TRBJ1-1; D may be TRBD1 (5 bases). CDR3 size: 15 residues. CDR1 is SGDLS, CDR2 YYNGEE, per germline. Trimming left V 3 bases short and J 1 base short, with 13 bases between. CDR3 residues: CASSGVDTPNTEAFF. In nucleotides, the CDR3 is TGTGCCAGCAGCGGAGTGGACACACCGAACACTGAAGCTTTCTTT.

The rearrangement links TRBV7-2 to TRBJ2-2; TRBD1 is a possible D gene (5 bases). CDR3 size: 16 residues. CDR1 and CDR2 (germline): SGHTA, FQGNSA. Trimming took 5 bases from V and 0 from J, leaving 13 bases between them. The CDR3 DNA follows: TGTGCCAGCAGCCAAACAGGCCAATCGAACACCGGGGAGCTGTTTTTT. This gives the protein CASSQTGQSNTGELFF.

The chain recombines TRBV5-1 with TRBJ2-3; D may match TRBD1 or TRBD2 (5 bases each). Germline loops: CDR1 SGHRS, CDR2 YFSETQ. V gave up 4 bases and J gave up 1 base, with 13 bases separating them. There are 15 residues in the CDR3. CDR3 coding DNA: TGCGCCAGCAGCCGGTCGACAGCGGGCACAGATACGCAGTATTTT. This codes for CASSRSTAGTDTQYF.

Only one count was recorded for this clone. This rearrangement joins TRBV5-1 to TRBJ2-3; TRBD1 matches at 8 bases. The germline gives CDR1 SGHRS, CDR2 YFSETQ. The CDR3 has 14 residues. J lost 3 bases, V lost 5 bases, and 5 bases had no gene match. CDR3 residues: CASREGQETDTQYF. The CDR3 DNA reads TGCGCCAGCAGAGAGGGACAGGAAACAGATACGCAGTATTTT.

This chain uses TRBV5-1 with TRBJ1-2, with TRBD1 matching 8 bases. This CDR3 has 14 amino acids. Trimming at V came to 1 base and at J to 4 bases, leaving 3 bases not matched to a gene. Germline V lookup: CDR1 SGHRS, CDR2 YFSETQ. For the CDR3, the DNA is TGCGCCAGCAGCTTGCGGACAGGGTCCTATGGCTACACCTTC. Translated: CASSLRTGSYGYTF. The full variable domain, completed using reference TRBV5-1 and TRBJ1-2, is KAGVTQTPRYLIKTRGQQVTLSCSPISGHRSVSWYQQTPGQGLQFLFEYFSETQRNKGNFPGRFSGRQFSNSRSEMNVSTLELGDSALYLCASSLRTGSYGYTFGSGTRLTVV.

This clone was seen only once. V usage is TRBV10-3 and J usage is TRBJ2-1, with a tentative D call TRBD1 (5 bases). CDR1 is ENHRY and CDR2 is SYGVKD in the germline V gene. With 0 bases removed from V and 10 bases from J, the gap between germline ends came to 10 bases. The CDR3 contains 13 residues. The CDR3, as DNA: TGTGCCATCAGTGAGTCGATCCCAGGGGAGCAGTTCTTC. Translated: CAISESIPGEQFF.